Following are 11 T cell receptor beta chains from one sample sequenced in a study of blood T cell repertoires in COVID-19. Data came from immunoSEQ multiplex PCR; TCRdb stores just in-frame clones and leaves some out. Here the sample spans 300,000 to 400,000 clones, 70% to 90% being singletons. Source material: PBMCs or T cells enriched from blood (not recorded which). Every receptor here comes from a woman aged 30 to 39 with acute COVID-19.

V usage is TRBV7-8 and J usage is TRBJ2-3, with D unclear. CDR1 and CDR2 from the germline V gene are SGHVS and FQNEAQ. V was clipped by 1 base and J by 4 bases, with 15 bases between them. There are 16 residues in the CDR3. The CDR3 DNA sequence: TGTGCCAGCAGCTTAGTTGTCAAAGAACGGGCAGATACGCAGTATTTT. Its translation: CASSLVVKERADTQYF.

This clone appeared once. V gene TRBV4-2 combines with J gene TRBJ1-2; D ambiguous. This CDR3 comprises 15 residues. The germline gives CDR1 LGHNA, CDR2 YNFKEQ. Deletions cut 0 bases from V and 5 bases from J, with 13 bases between. CDR3 bases: TGTGCCAGCAGCCAAGAGGCAGGCGTTCCATATGGCTACACCTTC. The encoded protein is CASSQEAGVPYGYTF.

The chain combines TRBV6-5 with TRBJ1-3; D uncertain. Germline values: CDR1 MNHEY, CDR2 SVGAGI. The CDR3 totals 15 residues. V lost 8 bases, J lost 0 bases, and 14 bases lay in between. The CDR3, as DNA: TGTGCCAGCGTAACCTGGGCTCTCTCTGGAAACACCATATATTTT. Protein: CASVTWALSGNTIYF.

This chain joins TRBV6-2 or TRBV6-3 and TRBJ2-3, with TRBD2 as a possible D gene (6 bases). The CDR3 consists of 15 residues. Germline-derived CDR1 and CDR2 are MNHEY and SVGEGT. Trimming left V 2 bases short and J 2 bases short, with 11 bases between. CDR3 sequence: CASSYPPDYTDTQYF. Here the CDR3 DNA reads TGTGCCAGCAGTTACCCGCCGGACTACACAGATACGCAGTATTTT.

This clone is a singleton in its sample. CDR3 sequence: CASREDSPSGGYTF. The CDR3 DNA reads as TGTGCCAGCAGGGAGGACAGTCCTTCGGGTGGCTACACCTTC. V gene TRBV2 combines with J gene TRBJ1-2; D might be TRBD1 (6 bases). The germline CDR1 and CDR2 sequences are SNHLY and FYNNEI. V dropped 6 bases and J dropped 7 bases, with 18 bases sitting between them. The CDR3 is 14 residues long.

V is TRBV18 and J is TRBJ1-1; 7 bases align to TRBD1. The CDR3 consists of 12 residues. V lost 3 bases, J lost 8 bases, and 3 bases stayed unmatched. Germline V lookup: CDR1 KGHSH, CDR2 LQKENI. This CDR3 reads CASSPGRGEAFF. The CDR3 DNA sequence: TGTGCCAGCTCACCGGGCAGGGGGGAAGCTTTCTTT.

The J gene is TRBJ1-5, the V gene TRBV6-6; TRBD1 aligns across 9 bases. Trimming at V came to 5 bases and at J to 6 bases, leaving 8 bases not matched to a gene. CDR3 length equals 15 residues. CDR1 and CDR2 (germline): MNHNY, SVGAGI (reference sequence). The CDR3 nucleotides read TGTGCCAGCAGTACCGCCATGACAGGGGGTCAGCCCCAGCATTTT. Its protein product is CASSTAMTGGQPQHF.

CDR3 loop: CASTGTRDQPQHF. DNA for the CDR3: TGTGCCAGCACCGGGACAAGGGATCAGCCCCAGCATTTT. The chain couples TRBV12-3 or TRBV12-4 to TRBJ1-5; D perhaps matches TRBD1 (6 bases). This CDR3 has 13 amino acids. Trimming shortened V by 7 bases and J by 5 bases, and 12 bases separated the two germline ends.

The chain has TRBV13 and TRBJ1-1; 7 nucleotides line up with TRBD1. Germline V gene data show CDR1 as PRHDT and CDR2 as FYEKMQ (reference sequence). J lost 5 bases, V lost 5 bases, and 8 bases had no gene match. The CDR3 has 14 residues. The CDR3 region is CASSQLPGGTEAFF. CDR3 coding DNA: TGTGCCAGCAGCCAACTCCCAGGGGGAACTGAAGCTTTCTTT. Full variable domain (missing parts from reference TRBV13 and TRBJ1-1): AAGVIQSPRHLIKEKRETATLKCYPIPRHDTVYWYQQGPGQDPQFLISFYEKMQSDKGSIPDRFSAQQFSDYHSELNMSSLELGDSALYFCASSQLPGGTEAFFGQGTRLTVV.

This chain uses TRBV19 with TRBJ2-4, with D perhaps matching TRBD1 (6 bases). V was shortened by 5 bases and J by 8 bases, with 19 bases between the two germline ends. The CDR3 covers 15 residues. CDR1 is LNHDA and CDR2 is SQIVND in the germline V gene (reference sequence). The chain's CDR3 is CASSPPDRKVDIQYF. In DNA, the CDR3 is TGTGCCAGTAGTCCACCAGACAGGAAGGTCGACATTCAGTACTTC.

The chain carries TRBV30 and TRBJ1-2, with no clear D. The length of the CDR3 is 12 residues. CDR1 and CDR2 from the germline V gene are GTSNPN and SVGIG (reference sequence). The germline V and J ends were trimmed by 2 bases and 2 bases, with 6 bases remaining between them. The CDR3 loop is CAWSTLNYGYTF. CDR3 in DNA: TGTGCCTGGAGTACGCTAAACTATGGCTACACCTTC.